Listed below are T cell receptor beta chains from one sample, sequenced in a study of cytomegalovirus exposure and HLA in healthy donors. Using immunoSEQ multiplex PCR, the repertoire was profiled, and TCRdb retains in-frame clones only, with some absent. The table shows more than 95,000 clones, with about 70% occurring only once. The sample consisted of PBMCs. The origin of the receptors is a woman in her 70s in good health and CMV-seropositive. Each CDR3 is given with its conserved first and last residue. D genes are given only for firm matches. Only part of the rows carry a size: once, few, many, or a class if the clone is expanded.

abundance,v_gene,j_gene,d_gene,CDR3nt,CDR3aa
NA,TRBV10-3,TRBJ2-3,NA,TGTGCCATCAGTGATCAGGGGTGGGACACAGATACGCAGTATTTT,CAISDQGWDTDTQYF
NA,TRBV15,TRBJ2-5,TRBD2,TGTGCCACCTCTCAGAGCGGGAGGGAAGAGACCCAGTACTTC,CATSQSGREETQYF
once,TRBV6-5,TRBJ1-4,NA,TGTGCCAGCAGTTACTCCCCGGAAGGGGTTCGACTGTTTTTT,CASSYSPEGVRLFF
few,TRBV5-4,TRBJ2-3,TRBD2,TGTGCCAGCAGCTTATTGACGCACCTGACTAGCGGGAGAACCACAGATACGCAGTATTTT,CASSLLTHLTSGRTTDTQYF
few,TRBV30,TRBJ1-1,NA,TGTGCCTGGAATGGTGACAGCCTGAACACTGAAGCTTTCTTT,CAWNGDSLNTEAFF
NA,TRBV29-1,TRBJ2-3,NA,TGCAGCGTTGTTCAGAGCACAGATACGCAGTATTTT,CSVVQSTDTQYF
NA,TRBV6-1,TRBJ1-5,NA,TGTGCCAGCAGTGGTGTAAACAATCAGCCCCAGCATTTT,CASSGVNNQPQHF
few,TRBV6-5,TRBJ1-6,NA,TGTGCCAGCAGGCAACCAGGGTCCTATAATTCACCCCTCCACTTT,CASRQPGSYNSPLHF
NA,TRBV27,TRBJ1-3,TRBD1,TGTGCCAGCAGTCCCCTGACAGGGGCTGGAAACACCATATATTTT,CASSPLTGAGNTIYF
NA,TRBV11-2,TRBJ1-6,NA,TGTGCCAGCAGCTCCGCCTTTCGATCCAGCTCCTATAATTCACCCCTCCACTTT,CASSSAFRSSSYNSPLHF
NA,TRBV11-2,TRBJ2-7,NA,TGTGCCAGCAGCTTGTTCTCAGCGGATCCCTACGAGCAGTACTTC,CASSLFSADPYEQYF
NA,TRBV12-5,TRBJ1-5,NA,TGTGCTAGTGGTTTGGGGCGGGGGGATCAGCCCCAGCATTTT,CASGLGRGDQPQHF
few,TRBV15,TRBJ2-2,NA,TGTGCCACCAGCGGGCGGGGCCCGAGGACCGGGGAGCTGTTTTTT,CATSGRGPRTGELFF
few,TRBV7-2,TRBJ1-4,TRBD1,TGTGCCAGCAGCTTTGGACAGGGGCGGGAAAAACTGTTTTTT,CASSFGQGREKLFF
NA,TRBV25-1,TRBJ1-1,NA,TGTGCCAGCAATGGAGGGAGAACTGAAGCTTTCTTT,CASNGGRTEAFF
NA,TRBV5-4,TRBJ2-7,TRBD1,TGTGCCAGCAGCCTCCCCAGGACAGGGCCCTACGAGCAGTACTTC,CASSLPRTGPYEQYF
NA,TRBV7-9,TRBJ2-7,TRBD2,TGTGCCAGCAGCGCGCCTAGCGGGGTCTCCTACGAGCAGTACTTC,CASSAPSGVSYEQYF
NA,TRBV29-1,TRBJ2-2,TRBD1,TGCAGCGTGCGGACAGGGGGCCGTAGCACCGGGGAGCTGTTTTTT,CSVRTGGRSTGELFF
NA,TRBV5-6,TRBJ1-1,NA,TGTGCCAGCAGCCCAGGCTCAGGGGAGTTGGCTGAAGCTTTCTTT,CASSPGSGELAEAFF
few,TRBV5-4,TRBJ2-2,TRBD2,TGTGCCGTAAGCGGGGAACGCGCCGGGGAGCTGTTTTTT,CAVSGERAGELFF
once,TRBV2,TRBJ2-5,NA,TGTGCCAGCAGCGCCCTAAGCGCTGAGACCCAGTACTTC,CASSALSAETQYF
NA,TRBV5-1,TRBJ2-1,NA,TGCGCCAGCAGCTTAAGCTCGGAGCAGTTCTTC,CASSLSSEQFF
once,TRBV19,TRBJ1-5,NA,TGTGCCAGTAGTATAGTGGGGGGGTCAGGCAATCAGCCCCAGCATTTT,CASSIVGGSGNQPQHF
medium-sized,TRBV5-4,TRBJ2-7,NA,TGTGCCAGCAGCCCACTGGAGGCCTTCCACGAGCAGTACTTC,CASSPLEAFHEQYF
NA,TRBV2,TRBJ2-1,NA,TGTGCCTTAGGAGGTGGGCCCTTACTGAATGAGCAGTTCTTC,CALGGGPLLNEQFF
NA,TRBV19,TRBJ2-5,TRBD2,TGTGCCAGTAGTTTACAGCGGGGGGCGCTAATTCAAGAGACCCAGTACTTC,CASSLQRGALIQETQYF
few,TRBV5-6,TRBJ2-3,NA,TGTGCCAGCAGTCCCGGGGGAGATACGCAGTATTTT,CASSPGGDTQYF
NA,TRBV28,TRBJ2-7,NA,TGTGCCAGCAGTTTATCAGGTTACGAGCAGTACTTC,CASSLSGYEQYF
NA,TRBV7-3,TRBJ2-3,NA,TGTGCCAGCAGCCTGGGTGGGAGTACGCAGTATTTT,CASSLGGSTQYF
many,TRBV6-5,TRBJ1-5,TRBD1,TGTGCCAGCAGTTTGGGGACAGAAAATCAGCCCCAGCATTTT,CASSLGTENQPQHF
NA,TRBV11-2,TRBJ2-3,NA,TGTGCCAGCATCAAGTCTTGGGGGGGGGCTGGAGATACGCAGTATTTT,CASIKSWGGAGDTQYF
NA,TRBV29-1,TRBJ2-1,NA,TGCAGCGTTGAAGGGGTGGGGCGGAATGAGCAGTTCTTC,CSVEGVGRNEQFF
few,TRBV11-3,TRBJ2-1,TRBD2,TGTGCCAGCAGCTTTACTAGCGGGATAAAGAATGAGCAGTTCTTC,CASSFTSGIKNEQFF
NA,TRBV9,TRBJ2-1,NA,TGTGCCAGCAGCGTAGGGTCTAGCTTTTTGCTCAATGAGCAGTTCTTC,CASSVGSSFLLNEQFF
NA,TRBV9,TRBJ2-7,NA,TGTGCCAGCAGCGTTTCAATAGGGGGAAGAGGCGAGCAGTACTTC,CASSVSIGGRGEQYF
few,TRBV7-7,TRBJ2-1,TRBD1,TGTGCCACAAAGCTCCTGACAGGGAAAACCTACAATGAGCAGTTCTTC,CATKLLTGKTYNEQFF
NA,TRBV29-1,TRBJ1-5,NA,TGCAGCCAAAGGGGCGACGGGCGGCAGCATCAGCCCCAGCATTTT,CSQRGDGRQHQPQHF
few,TRBV28,TRBJ1-2,NA,TGTGCCAGCAGTTCACCCCGGGGCTACACCTTC,CASSSPRGYTF
NA,TRBV19,TRBJ2-4,TRBD2,TGTGCCAGCCGTGGGTATCTAGCGGGCGACTCCAAAAACATTCAGTACTTC,CASRGYLAGDSKNIQYF